The 8 T cell receptor beta chains below all came from one sample that was sequenced in a study of PD-1 blockade in classical Hodgkin lymphoma. Time point of the sample: cycle 4 day 1 (C4D1), after more than five weeks of nivolumab. Each patient relapsed following autologous stem cell transplantation, and prior brentuximab vedotin exposure differed. The table came from immunoSEQ multiplex PCR; TCRdb's copy has only in-frame clones and leaves some out. The data show some 58,000 clones, more than 80% seen once. The sequencing used peripheral blood mononuclear cells (PBMCs), collected before the fourth cycle of nivolumab. These receptors originate from a human donor with classical Hodgkin lymphoma.

The CDR3 DNA is TGTGCCAGCTCACCACCGAGGGGACAGGGCTATCAGCCCCAGCATTTT. It specifies CASSPPRGQGYQPQHF. The chain combines TRBV18 with TRBJ1-5, with 9 bases lining up with TRBD1. CDR1 and CDR2 from the germline V gene are KGHSH and LQKENI. The CDR3 runs to 16 residues. Losses at the gene ends were 0 bases for V and 5 bases for J; bases not matched to a gene: 5.

The CDR3 nucleotides read TGTGCCAGCAGCTCTAGACTAGCGGGGGGCAACAATGAGCAGTTCTTC. Protein product: CASSSRLAGGNNEQFF. The chain links TRBV7-9 to TRBJ2-1; 13 bases align to TRBD2. The CDR3 totals 16 residues. Germline V lookup: CDR1 SEHNR, CDR2 FQNEAQ (reference sequence). The ends lost 4 bases at V and 5 bases at J; junction bases unmatched: 5.

This clone appeared once. The rearrangement uses TRBV28 and TRBJ1-5, with a tentative D call TRBD1 (5 bases). Deletions cut 7 bases from V and 3 bases from J, with 16 bases between. This CDR3 comprises 15 residues. Germline loops: CDR1 MDHEN, CDR2 SYDVKM. The chain's CDR3 is CASTAGLGTNQPQHF. The DNA for the CDR3 is TGTGCCAGCACGGCGGGGCTCGGTACCAATCAGCCCCAGCATTTT.

The V and J genes are TRBV6-5 and TRBJ2-7; the match to TRBD2 covers 7 bases. Looked up from germline, CDR1 is MNHEY and CDR2 is SVGAGI. J gave up 6 bases and V 5 bases, and 10 bases lay outside the gene matches. This CDR3 contains 14 residues. The CDR3 sequence is CASSRYSGPFEQYF. The CDR3 nucleotides read TGTGCCAGCAGTAGGTATAGCGGGCCTTTCGAGCAGTACTTC.

J is TRBJ2-1 and V is TRBV21-1; the listed D gene, TRBD2, was not tested against the DNA. TRBV21-1 is described as a pseudogene. The CDR3 runs to 12 residues. CDR3 amino acids: CASSIRRNEQFF. CDR3 coding DNA: TGTGCCAGCAGCATAAGGAGGAATGAGCAGTTCTTC.

The rearrangement joins TRBV7-8 to TRBJ1-1, with D uncertain. The CDR3 extends over 15 amino acids. Deletions cut 2 bases from V and 4 bases from J, with 14 bases between. CDR1 is SGHVS, CDR2 FQNEAQ, per germline. The CDR3 reads CASSLLASGATEAFF. In DNA, the CDR3 is TGTGCCAGCAGCTTATTGGCTTCTGGAGCCACTGAAGCTTTCTTT.

This clone was recorded only once. The chain has TRBV12-2 and TRBJ1-5; the table assigns TRBD1, which was not confirmed against the DNA. TRBV12-2 is designated a pseudogene. The CDR3 covers 15 residues. CDR3 amino acids: CASRLRQYRNQPQHF. The CDR3 nucleotides are TGTGCAAGTCGCTTAAGACAGTATCGCAATCAGCCCCAGCATTTT.

The V and J genes are TRBV6-1 and TRBJ2-2; D is possibly TRBD2 (6 bases). V was pared by 4 bases and J by 6 bases, with 12 bases between. Germline loops: CDR1 MNHNS, CDR2 SASEGT. The length of the CDR3 is 14 residues. CDR3 protein: CASSAGVMAGELFF. CDR3 nucleotides: TGTGCCAGCAGTGCGGGGGTAATGGCCGGGGAGCTGTTTTTT.